The clone carrying this T cell receptor beta chain came up a few times. The sample originates from a study of blood T cells in healthy people across ages. V shed 6 bases and J 3 bases; nucleotides not matched to a gene: 6. CDR3 length: 13 amino acids. Per the germline V gene, CDR1 is SQVTM and CDR2 is ANQGSEA. A second about 6 to 11 cycle PCR used barcoded and J-beta primers. TCRdb independently ran MiXCR on the 5' RACE reads; one entry per CDR3 protein. This sample yields some 760,000 distinct CDR3 sequences, of which roughly 25% are seen a single time; under 4.5% belongs to the top ten. This sample also appeared in a second study, on T cells of mothers and their children.

The chain uses TRBV29-1 and TRBJ2-7; TRBD1 aligns across 9 bases. The source material was blood. The TCR was taken from a boy between 5 and 17 years old in good health. The CDR3 DNA reads TGCAGCGTGGTCGGACAGGGGCTCTACGAGCAGTACTTC. Translating gives CSVVGQGLYEQYF.